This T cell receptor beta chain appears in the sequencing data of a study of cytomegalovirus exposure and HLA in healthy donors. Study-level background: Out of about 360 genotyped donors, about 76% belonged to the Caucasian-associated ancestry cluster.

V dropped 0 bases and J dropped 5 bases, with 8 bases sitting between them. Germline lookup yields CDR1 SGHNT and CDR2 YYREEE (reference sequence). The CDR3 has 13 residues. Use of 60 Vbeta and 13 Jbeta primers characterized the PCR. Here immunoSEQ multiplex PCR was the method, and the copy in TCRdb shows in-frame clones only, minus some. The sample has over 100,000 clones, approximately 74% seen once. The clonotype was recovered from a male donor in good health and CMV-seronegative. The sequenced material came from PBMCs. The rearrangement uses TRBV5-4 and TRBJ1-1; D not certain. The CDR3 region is CASSLGGATEAFF. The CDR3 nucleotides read TGTGCCAGCAGCTTGGGTGGAGCAACTGAAGCTTTCTTT.